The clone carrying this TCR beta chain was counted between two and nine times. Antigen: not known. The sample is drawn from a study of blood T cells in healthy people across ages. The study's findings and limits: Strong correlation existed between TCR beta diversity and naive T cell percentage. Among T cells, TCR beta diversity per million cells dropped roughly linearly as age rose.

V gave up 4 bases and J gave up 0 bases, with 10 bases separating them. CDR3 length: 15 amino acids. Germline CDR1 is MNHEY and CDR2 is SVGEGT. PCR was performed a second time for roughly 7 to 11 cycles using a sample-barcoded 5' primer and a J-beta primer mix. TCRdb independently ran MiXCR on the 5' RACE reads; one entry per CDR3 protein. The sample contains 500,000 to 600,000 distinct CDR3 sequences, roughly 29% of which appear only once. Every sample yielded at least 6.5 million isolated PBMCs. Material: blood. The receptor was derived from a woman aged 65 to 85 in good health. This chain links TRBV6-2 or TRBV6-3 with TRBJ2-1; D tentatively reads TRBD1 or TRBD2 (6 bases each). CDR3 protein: CASSSGGGSYNEQFF. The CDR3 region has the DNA TGTGCCAGCAGTTCTGGAGGGGGCTCCTACAATGAGCAGTTCTTC.